Shown below are 18 T cell receptor beta chains from a single sample sequenced in a study of regulatory T cells in long-lasting Graves disease. HTBI primers from iRepertoire and Arm-PCR of CDR3 regions yielded the TCR beta libraries. MiXCR, run by TCRdb on the multiplex PCR reads, gives a single entry per CDR3 protein. The sample has about 440,000 distinct CDR3 sequences, about a sixth seen once. The time point here: newly diagnosed GD, antithyroid drugs for less than 3 months. The TCR library was prepared using RNA isolated from PBMCs. These data are also associated with another study on T cells in Graves' hyperthyroidism and ophthalmopathy.

The sample was peripheral blood mononuclear cells (PBMCs), taken at new diagnosis, from a patient treated with antithyroid drugs. Receptors were obtained from a woman in her 30s with Graves disease.

Worth noting for this clonotype: A read error is possible here, since a much larger clone lies one base away. The chain combines TRBV12-3 or TRBV12-4 with TRBJ1-1, with TRBD1 identical over 9 bases. Trimming took 3 bases from V and 4 from J; bases not matched to a gene: 3. The CDR3 consists of 14 residues. The CDR3, as DNA: TGTGCCAGCAGTTTCGCGACAGGGGGCACTGAAGCTTTCTTT. It specifies CASSFATGGTEAFF.

Concerning this clonotype itself: This may be a read error, as it is one base from a much larger clone. The chain recombines TRBV6-2 or TRBV6-3 with TRBJ1-5; possibly TRBD1 for D (5 bases). Germline loops: CDR1 MNHEY, CDR2 SVGEGT. The CDR3 totals 12 residues. V lost 5 bases and J 9 bases, leaving 11 bases between the germline ends. The CDR3 protein is CASSEPDRPQHF. The CDR3 coding sequence is TGTGCCAGCAGTGAGCCCGACAGGCCCCAGCATTTT.

The chain has TRBV5-8 and TRBJ2-7; the D is unclear. The CDR3 runs 12 residues. V lost 0 bases and J 3 bases, leaving 4 bases between the germline ends. Germline lookup yields CDR1 SGHTS and CDR2 YDEGEE. The CDR3 nucleotides are TGTGCCAGCAGCTTGGACCTCTACGAGCAGTACTTC. Its protein product is CASSLDLYEQYF.

This clonotype occurred many times. This chain joins TRBV28 and TRBJ2-1; D might be TRBD1 (5 bases). Germline CDR1 is MDHEN and CDR2 is SYDVKM. V was trimmed by 4 bases and J by 6 bases, leaving 28 bases between them. There are 19 residues in the CDR3. CDR3 amino acids: CASSSKTPRQWPRVNEQFF. CDR3 sequence (DNA): TGTGCCAGCAGTTCAAAAACCCCCCGACAGTGGCCCCGGGTCAATGAGCAGTTCTTC.

This clonotype was observed a few times. A far larger clone is a single base away, which makes a read error likely. The chain recombines TRBV2 with TRBJ2-4; unclear D gene. The CDR3 length is 14 residues. CDR1 and CDR2 (germline): SNHLY, FYNNEI. Deletions cut 11 bases from V and 13 bases from J, with 27 bases between. The CDR3 spells CALIKGYSYNEQYF. CDR3 DNA: TGTGCCCTTATAAAGGGATACTCCTACAATGAGCAGTACTTC.

This clonotype was recorded many times. The V call is TRBV18, the J call TRBJ2-3; 9 positions match TRBD1. With 0 bases clipped from V and 3 bases from J, the junction kept 7 bases outside the gene matches. This CDR3 comprises 17 residues. Germline CDR1 reads KGHSH; CDR2 reads LQKENI. The CDR3 is CASSPPTGTGPTDTQYF. The DNA for the CDR3 is TGTGCCAGCTCACCACCAACCGGGACAGGGCCTACAGATACGCAGTATTTT. Variable domain in full (rest from reference TRBV18 and TRBJ2-3): NAGVMQNPRHLVRRRGQEARLRCSPMKGHSHVYWYRQLPEEGLKFMVYLQKENIIDESGMPKERFSAEFPKEGPSILRIQQVVRGDSAAYFCASSPPTGTGPTDTQYFGPGTRLTVL.

This clonotype was recorded at least ten times. This rearrangement joins TRBV28 to TRBJ2-1, with 10 positions matching TRBD1. The CDR3 contains 15 residues. V gave up 6 bases and J gave up 3 bases; unmatched junction bases: 5. Germline lookup yields CDR1 MDHEN and CDR2 SYDVKM. DNA of the CDR3: TGTGCCAGCAGCCGGGGACAGGGGCTCTACAATGAGCAGTTCTTC. Amino acids: CASSRGQGLYNEQFF.

This clonotype was picked up many times. The rearrangement links TRBV6-1 to TRBJ2-2; 7 bases are shared with TRBD1. Losses at the gene ends were 6 bases for V and 0 bases for J; bases not matched to a gene: 4. CDR3 size: 15 residues. The germline V gene has CDR1 MNHNS and CDR2 SASEGT. CDR3 in amino acids: CASSRQGSNTGELFF. The CDR3 coding sequence is TGTGCCAGCAGCCGACAGGGATCGAACACCGGGGAGCTGTTTTTT.

In this sample, this clonotype turned up many times. The CDR3 here is CSAKTGRDQPQHF. CDR3 coding DNA: TGCAGTGCTAAGACAGGGCGGGATCAGCCCCAGCATTTT. V gene TRBV20-1 combines with J gene TRBJ1-5, with 7 bases aligning to TRBD1. The V gene end was trimmed by 4 bases and the J gene end by 5 bases; junction bases not matched to a gene: 5. There are 13 residues in the CDR3. In germline, CDR1 is DFQATT, CDR2 SNEGSKA (reference sequence).

The chain couples TRBV4-3 to TRBJ2-1; the D is unclear. This CDR3 region has 13 residues. The germline V gene has CDR1 LGHNA and CDR2 YSLEER. V lost 4 bases to trimming and J lost 5 bases, with 9 bases between them. CDR3 loop: CASSPSRNNEQFF. CDR3 DNA: TGCGCCAGCAGCCCCTCTAGGAACAATGAGCAGTTCTTC.

This clonotype was picked up many times. The chain recombines TRBV20-1 with TRBJ1-1; 10 bases are a match to TRBD1. V trimming: 7 bases; J trimming: 0 bases; junction bases outside the gene matches: 5. CDR1 and CDR2 (germline): DFQATT, SNEGSKA (reference sequence). The CDR3 contains 14 residues. For the CDR3, the DNA is TGCAGTGTCGGGACAGGGGCCATGAACACTGAAGCTTTCTTT. Translated, it gives CSVGTGAMNTEAFF.

On this clonotype: Since a much larger clone is just one base distant, this may be a read error. The genes are TRBV5-5 and TRBJ2-1; no definite D call. Germline V gene sequence: CDR1 SGHKS, CDR2 YYEKEE (reference sequence). This CDR3 contains 12 residues. CDR3 bases: TGTGCCAGCAGCTTAAAAGACAATGATCAGTTCTTC. Protein: CASSLKDNDQFF.

This clonotype came up many times. The chain links TRBV9 to TRBJ2-3; possible D gene TRBD2, 6 bases. From germline, CDR1 is SGDLS and CDR2 YYNGEE. This CDR3 is built from 15 residues. With 1 base removed from V and 5 bases from J, the gap between germline ends came to 14 bases. Here the CDR3 DNA reads TGTGCCAGCAGCGTATGGGGCGTGGGGGGAGATACGCAGTATTTT. Translation: CASSVWGVGGDTQYF.

In this sample, this clonotype turned up many times. CDR3 DNA sequence: TGTGCCAGCAGCAGAACTACCCCAGGGGTTTCCCGCCACGAGCAGTACTTC. Protein: CASSRTTPGVSRHEQYF. This rearrangement joins TRBV9 to TRBJ2-7; possibly TRBD1 for D (6 bases). V lost 4 bases and J 5 bases, leaving 25 bases between the germline ends. CDR1 and CDR2 from the germline V gene are SGDLS and YYNGEE. CDR3 length equals 17 residues.

The rearrangement uses TRBV6-2 or TRBV6-3 and TRBJ2-1; no definite D call. Germline V gives CDR1 MNHEY, CDR2 SVGEGT. The germline V and J ends were trimmed by 5 bases and 13 bases, with 12 bases remaining between them. The CDR3 loop spans 11 amino acids. Here the CDR3 DNA reads TGTGCCAGCAGTACCCCCATCGACCAGTTCTTC. Translated, it gives CASSTPIDQFF.

This clonotype came up many times. The V and J genes are TRBV27 and TRBJ2-1; weak D call: TRBD2 (5 bases). CDR1 and CDR2 from the germline V gene are MNHEY and SMNVEV (reference sequence). The CDR3 contains 13 residues. V shed 4 bases and J shed 7 bases, with 11 bases lying between them. The CDR3 protein is CASSWTSKNEQFF. The CDR3 nucleotides read TGTGCCAGCAGTTGGACTTCTAAGAATGAGCAGTTCTTC.

Many counts were recorded for this clonotype. J is TRBJ2-7 and V is TRBV6-2 or TRBV6-3, with D uncertain. V was trimmed by 2 bases and J by 4 bases, leaving 6 bases between them. The CDR3 totals 12 residues. Germline values: CDR1 MNHEY, CDR2 SVGEGT. The CDR3: CASSYGQYEQYF. CDR3 DNA sequence: TGTGCCAGCAGTTACGGTCAGTACGAGCAGTACTTC.

This clonotype was picked up many times. CDR3: CSASLAGLADNEQFF. CDR3 sequence (DNA): TGCAGTGCTAGCCTTGCGGGACTAGCGGATAATGAGCAGTTCTTC. This sequence joins TRBV20-1 and TRBJ2-1; the match to TRBD2 covers 11 bases. The germline V gene has CDR1 DFQATT and CDR2 SNEGSKA (reference sequence). Trimming removed 3 bases from V and 7 bases from J; junction bases left unmatched: 8. This CDR3 region has 15 residues.